This T cell receptor beta chain was sequenced during a study of identical twins. TCRdb re-analysed the 5' RACE reads in MiXCR, keeping a single row per CDR3 protein. The data show approximately 620,000 distinct CDR3 sequences, 8.5% to 9.5% seen once. Findings and limits, study-wide: The degree of excess twin sharing was weaker in beta out-of-frame sequences. Cord blood beta clonotypes present at high abundance carried fewer insertions; no such pattern appeared in memory repertoires.

This clonotype has just a few counts. Its matching antigen is unknown. These same data were also listed under a study on yellow fever vaccine responses in identical twins.

This receptor was obtained from a woman between 18 and 29 years old in good health. The material sequenced was PBMCs.

In nucleotides, the CDR3 is TGCAGTGCTAAACTAGCGGGAGGCGTCTACGAGCAGTACTTC. Protein sequence: CSAKLAGGVYEQYF. This sequence joins TRBV20-1 and TRBJ2-7; 12 bases are a match to TRBD2. CDR3 length equals 14 residues. Germline CDR1 is DFQATT and CDR2 is SNEGSKA (reference sequence). The J segment lost 3 bases and the V segment lost 4 bases, leaving 4 bases of the junction unmatched.